These 6 T cell receptor beta chains share one sample of origin, sequenced in a study of blood T cell repertoires in COVID-19. Measured with immunoSEQ multiplex PCR; TCRdb has only the in-frame clones, and not every one. The table lists just over 200,000 clones, 65% to 90% of them singletons. The specimen sequenced was peripheral blood. Receptors originate from a man older than 75 with acute or convalescent COVID-19.

This clone was recorded once. In DNA, the CDR3 is TGTGCCAGCAGCCCCCTAGCGGGAGGTTGGGAGACCCAGTACTTC. This codes for CASSPLAGGWETQYF. The chain links TRBV7-3 to TRBJ2-5, with TRBD2 matching 11 bases. The ends lost 5 bases at V and 5 bases at J; junction bases unmatched: 7. Per germline, CDR1 SGHTA and CDR2 FQGTGA. The CDR3 is made up of 15 amino acids. Full variable domain (remainder filled in from reference TRBV7-3 and TRBJ2-5): GAGVSQTPSNKVTEKGKYVELRCDPISGHTALYWYRQSLGQGPEFLIYFQGTGAADDSGLPNDRFFAVRPEGSVSTLKIQRTERGDSAVYLCASSPLAGGWETQYFGPGTRLLVL.

V is TRBV3-1 (or the pseudogene TRBV3-2) and J is TRBJ1-3; 9 bases are a match to TRBD1. The CDR3 loop spans 16 amino acids. Germline assignment: CDR1 LGHDT and CDR2 YNNKEL (reference sequence). J was trimmed by 3 bases and V by 8 bases; bases with no gene match: 11. This chain's CDR3 is CASSLRGTGNGNTIYF. CDR3 nucleotides: TGTGCCAGCTCCCTTAGGGGGACAGGGAATGGAAACACCATATATTTT.

J is TRBJ1-5 and V is TRBV27; D is unresolved. Germline CDR1 MNHEY, CDR2 SMNVEV (reference sequence). V lost 2 bases, J lost 11 bases, and 10 bases lay in between. This CDR3 region has 12 residues. The CDR3 bases are TGTGCCAGCAGTTTAGCCGCCCGGTCCCAGCATTTT. It yields the protein CASSLAARSQHF.

This clone was recorded once. The CDR3 sequence is CASRTSGINYEQYV. The CDR3, as DNA: TGTGCCAGCAGGACTAGCGGGATAAACTACGAGCAGTACGTC. The V gene is TRBV6-6, the J gene TRBJ2-7, with TRBD2 matching 11 bases. Germline lookup yields CDR1 MNHNY and CDR2 SVGAGI (reference sequence). V shed 6 bases, J shed 3 bases, and the junction held 4 bases outside the gene matches. The CDR3 is 14 residues long.

The chain links TRBV6-5 to TRBJ2-2; a weak D match, TRBD1 (5 bases). The germline V gene has CDR1 MNHEY and CDR2 SVGAGI. The CDR3 loop spans 12 amino acids. Trimming took 8 bases from V and 3 from J, leaving 7 bases between them. The CDR3 loop is CASGAYTGELFF. CDR3 coding DNA: TGTGCCAGCGGGGCATACACCGGGGAGCTGTTTTTT.

The rearrangement joins TRBV7-9 to TRBJ2-5; D may be TRBD1 (6 bases). V dropped 0 bases and J dropped 5 bases, with 10 bases sitting between them. This CDR3 is built from 14 residues. Germline CDR1 and CDR2: SEHNR and FQNEAQ (reference sequence). The CDR3 loop reads CASSLAAGVETQYF. As DNA, the CDR3 is TGTGCCAGCAGCTTAGCGGCAGGGGTGGAGACCCAGTACTTC.